The 14 T cell receptor beta chains below all came from one sample that was sequenced in a study of blood T cell repertoires in COVID-19. Generated by immunoSEQ multiplex PCR, the TCRdb table keeps only in-frame clones and is missing some. Among about 260,000 clones listed, 86% were seen once. Sequencing was carried out using peripheral blood. These receptors all come from a man aged 35 to 55 who had recovered from COVID-19.

J is TRBJ2-1 and V is TRBV14; possible D gene TRBD2, 7 bases. The CDR3 is 14 residues long. Germline lookup yields CDR1 SGHDN and CDR2 FVKESK. V was trimmed by 0 bases and J by 9 bases, leaving 12 bases between them. CDR3 amino acids: CASSQDIGGREQFF. The CDR3 DNA reads as TGTGCCAGCAGCCAAGATATCGGGGGGCGTGAGCAGTTCTTC.

This chain joins TRBV9 and TRBJ2-7; 10 bases map to TRBD2. CDR1 is SGDLS, CDR2 YYNGEE, per germline. The J segment lost 7 bases and the V segment lost 4 bases, leaving 8 bases of the junction unmatched. CDR3 size: 14 residues. CDR3 coding DNA: TGTGCCAGCAGCAATAGCGGGGGGCCGCGGGAGCAGTACTTC. It specifies CASSNSGGPREQYF.

The chain uses TRBV9 and TRBJ2-7, with D possibly TRBD2 on 7 matching bases. V was clipped by 4 bases and J by 6 bases, with 17 bases between them. The CDR3 is 14 amino acids. Germline V gives CDR1 SGDLS, CDR2 YYNGEE. CDR3 nucleotide sequence: TGTGCCAGCAGCCCCTTTACCGGGGGGCGCGAGCAGTACTTC. Its protein is CASSPFTGGREQYF.

This chain links TRBV5-1 with TRBJ1-2, with D possibly matching TRBD1 (5 bases). This CDR3 is 12 amino acids long. V lost 0 bases, J lost 6 bases, and 6 bases lay in between. The germline V gene has CDR1 SGHRS and CDR2 YFSETQ. The CDR3 DNA is TGCGCCAGCAGCTTGGGGACAAATGGCTACACCTTC. This sequence encodes CASSLGTNGYTF.

V gene TRBV6-5 combines with J gene TRBJ1-4; 10 bases line up with TRBD1. The junction had 8 bases not matched to a gene; V was cut back by 6 bases and J by 7 bases. Germline loops: CDR1 MNHEY, CDR2 SVGAGI. CDR3 size: 15 residues. The CDR3 protein is CASRTDRGLGEKLFF. DNA of the CDR3: TGTGCCAGCAGGACTGACAGGGGGCTGGGTGAAAAACTGTTTTTT.

The rearrangement links TRBV19 to TRBJ1-6; 9 positions match TRBD1. The CDR3 length is 17 residues. CDR1 is LNHDA, CDR2 SQIVND, per germline (reference sequence). The junction had 11 bases not matched to a gene; V was cut back by 4 bases and J by 7 bases. CDR3 sequence: CASSKFIGTGLNSPLHF. As DNA, the CDR3 is TGTGCCAGTAGTAAGTTTATTGGGACAGGGCTGAATTCACCCCTCCACTTT.

The gene calls are TRBV25-1 and TRBJ1-5, with D perhaps matching TRBD1 (5 bases). The CDR3 covers 15 residues. Trimming removed 8 bases from V and 0 bases from J, with 14 bases in between. Germline V CDR1 and CDR2: MGHDK, SYGVNS. CDR3 region: CASGASGDSNQPQHF. The CDR3 region has the DNA TGTGCCAGCGGTGCTTCGGGGGATAGCAATCAGCCCCAGCATTTT.

This rearrangement joins TRBV18 to TRBJ1-4, with D uncertain. Trimming cost V 2 bases and J 3 bases, with 7 bases left between them. This CDR3 has 14 residues. Germline V gives CDR1 KGHSH, CDR2 LQKENI. CDR3: CASSPTGPNEKLFF. Written as DNA, the CDR3 is TGTGCCAGCTCACCAACGGGTCCTAATGAAAAACTGTTTTTT.

This chain links TRBV7-9 with TRBJ1-1; D is possibly TRBD1 (6 bases). CDR1 is SEHNR, CDR2 FQNEAQ, per germline (reference sequence). V was cut by 4 bases and J by 5 bases, with 14 bases left in between. The CDR3 is 14 amino acids. The chain's CDR3 is CASSSTGSGTEAFF. CDR3 nucleotide sequence: TGTGCCAGCAGCTCTACAGGGTCGGGGACTGAAGCTTTCTTT.

The chain joins TRBV28 to TRBJ1-6, with D possibly matching TRBD1 (5 bases). V lost 6 bases and J 14 bases, leaving 11 bases between the germline ends. This CDR3 has 11 amino acids. Germline-derived CDR1 and CDR2 are MDHEN and SYDVKM. The CDR3 region has the DNA TGTGCCAGCAGGGAGGGGAAAGCCCTCCACTTT. Amino acid sequence: CASREGKALHF. Looking up the rest from reference TRBV28 and TRBJ1-6 gives the full variable domain: DVKVTQSSRYLVKRTGEKVFLECVQDMDHENMFWYRQDPGLGLRLIYFSYDVKMKEKGDIPEGYSVSREKKERFSLILESASTNQTSMYLCASREGKALHFGNGTRLTVT.

V is TRBV11-2 and J is TRBJ2-7; a possible D gene is TRBD2 (6 bases). CDR1 and CDR2 from the germline V gene are SGHAT and FQNNGV. Trimming shortened V by 0 bases and J by 0 bases, and 9 bases separated the two germline ends. This CDR3 is 15 amino acids long. CDR3 loop: CASSLDSSASYEQYF. CDR3 DNA: TGTGCCAGCAGCTTAGATTCTAGCGCCTCCTACGAGCAGTACTTC.

This rearrangement joins TRBV2 to TRBJ2-3, with a weak D call TRBD2 (5 bases). Germline values: CDR1 SNHLY, CDR2 FYNNEI. The CDR3 has 14 amino acids. V was trimmed by 7 bases and J by 0 bases, leaving 11 bases between them. CDR3 bases: TGTGCCAGCACCAAAGGACTCAGCACAGATACGCAGTATTTT. Translating gives CASTKGLSTDTQYF.

The V and J genes are TRBV20-1 and TRBJ2-7; D is possibly TRBD2 (6 bases). V shed 3 bases and J shed 7 bases, with 16 bases lying between them. CDR1 and CDR2 (germline): DFQATT, SNEGSKA (reference sequence). The CDR3 length is 13 residues. Here the CDR3 DNA reads TGCAGTGCTAGTCGCCAGGTGGCGGGAGAGCAGTACTTC. It codes for CSASRQVAGEQYF.

The gene calls are TRBV7-9 and TRBJ2-1, with D perhaps matching TRBD2 (5 bases). CDR3 length: 14 amino acids. Germline CDR1 and CDR2: SEHNR and FQNEAQ (reference sequence). V was pared by 2 bases and J by 9 bases, with 14 bases between. CDR3 amino acids: CASSLQVGDGEQFF. The CDR3 nucleotides are TGTGCCAGCAGCTTACAGGTGGGAGACGGTGAGCAGTTCTTC.